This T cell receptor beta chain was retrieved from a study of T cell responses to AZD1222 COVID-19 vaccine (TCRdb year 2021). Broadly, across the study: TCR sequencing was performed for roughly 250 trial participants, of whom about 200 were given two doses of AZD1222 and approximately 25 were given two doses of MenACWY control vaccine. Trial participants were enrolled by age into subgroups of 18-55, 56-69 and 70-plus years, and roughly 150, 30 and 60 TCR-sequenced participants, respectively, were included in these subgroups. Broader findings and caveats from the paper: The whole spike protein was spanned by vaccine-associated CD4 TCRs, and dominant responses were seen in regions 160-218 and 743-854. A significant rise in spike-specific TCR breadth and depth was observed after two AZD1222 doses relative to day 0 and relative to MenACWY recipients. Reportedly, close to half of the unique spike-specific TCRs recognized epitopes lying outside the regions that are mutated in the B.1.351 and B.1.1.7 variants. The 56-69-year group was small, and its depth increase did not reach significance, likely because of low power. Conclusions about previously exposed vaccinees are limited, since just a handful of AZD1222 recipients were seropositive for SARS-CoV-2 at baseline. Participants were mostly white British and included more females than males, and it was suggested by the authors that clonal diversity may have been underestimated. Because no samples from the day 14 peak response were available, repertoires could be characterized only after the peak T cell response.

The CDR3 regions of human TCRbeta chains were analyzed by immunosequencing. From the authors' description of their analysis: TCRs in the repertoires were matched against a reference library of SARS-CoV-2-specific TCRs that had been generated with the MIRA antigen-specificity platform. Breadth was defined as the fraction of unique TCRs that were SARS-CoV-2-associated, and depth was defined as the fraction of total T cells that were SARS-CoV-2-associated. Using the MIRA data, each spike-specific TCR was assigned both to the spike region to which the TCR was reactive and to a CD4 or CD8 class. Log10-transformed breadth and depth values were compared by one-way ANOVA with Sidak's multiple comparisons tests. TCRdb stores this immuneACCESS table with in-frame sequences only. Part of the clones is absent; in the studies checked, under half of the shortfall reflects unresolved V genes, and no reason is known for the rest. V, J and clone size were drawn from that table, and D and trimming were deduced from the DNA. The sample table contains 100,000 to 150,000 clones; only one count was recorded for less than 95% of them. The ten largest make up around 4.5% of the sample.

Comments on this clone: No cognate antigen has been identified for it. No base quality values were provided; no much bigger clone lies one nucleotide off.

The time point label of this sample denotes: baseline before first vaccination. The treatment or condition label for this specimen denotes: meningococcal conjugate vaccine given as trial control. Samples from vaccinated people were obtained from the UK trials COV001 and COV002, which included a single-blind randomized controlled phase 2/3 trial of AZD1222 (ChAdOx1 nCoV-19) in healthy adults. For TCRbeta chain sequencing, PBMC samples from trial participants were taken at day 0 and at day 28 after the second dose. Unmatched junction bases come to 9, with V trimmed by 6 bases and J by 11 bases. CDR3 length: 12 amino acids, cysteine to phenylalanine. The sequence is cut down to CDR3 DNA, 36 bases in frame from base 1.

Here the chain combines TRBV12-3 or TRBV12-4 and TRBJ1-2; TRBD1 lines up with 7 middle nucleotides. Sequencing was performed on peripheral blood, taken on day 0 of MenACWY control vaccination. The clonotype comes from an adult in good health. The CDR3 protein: CASRTQGTAYTF. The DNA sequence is TGTGCCAGCAGGACACAGGGGACAGCGTACACCTTC.